One and the same sample provided the 26 T cell receptor beta chains below, sequenced in a study of blood T cell repertoires in COVID-19. TCRdb's copy holds only in-frame clones and misses some; the assay was immunoSEQ multiplex PCR. The sample carries some 310,000 clones, roughly 86% recorded once. The sample taken for sequencing was PBMCs or T cells enriched from blood (not recorded which). The receptors come from a woman aged 25 to 39 who had recovered from COVID-19.

V and J are TRBV6-1 and TRBJ2-3, with D possibly matching TRBD2 (6 bases). V lost 4 bases and J lost 2, with 19 bases in between. Germline V gene data show CDR1 as MNHNS and CDR2 as SASEGT. The CDR3 is 17 amino acids. The CDR3 protein is CASSGDGGGTYTDTQYF. In DNA form, the CDR3 reads TGTGCCAGCAGTGGGGACGGGGGAGGAACATACACAGATACGCAGTATTTT.

This clone was observed once. V is TRBV6-5 and J is TRBJ1-5, with TRBD1 matching over 7 bases. The V gene's germline CDR1 is MNHEY and CDR2 SVGAGI. V lost 11 bases, J lost 4 bases, and 8 bases stayed unmatched. The CDR3 length is 13 residues. Here the CDR3 DNA reads TGTGCCGTACGGGCAGGGGGGAATCAGCCCCAGCATTTT. Protein sequence: CAVRAGGNQPQHF.

The chain has TRBV7-6 and TRBJ2-7; TRBD2 is a possible D gene (6 bases). This CDR3 spans 15 amino acids. The V gene's germline CDR1 is SGHVS and CDR2 FNYEAQ. V was pared by 1 base and J by 3 bases, with 13 bases between. DNA of the CDR3: TGTGCCAGCAGCTTAGAGGCGGGAAAGAACTACGAGCAGTACTTC. Amino acid sequence: CASSLEAGKNYEQYF.

The chain employs TRBV10-3 and TRBJ2-5; D is unclear. The V end was cut by 0 bases, the J end by 9 bases, with 8 bases between. Germline CDR1 is ENHRY and CDR2 is SYGVKD. This CDR3 spans 12 amino acids. CDR3 bases: TGTGCCATCAGTGAGTCGCCTAATTCCCAGTACTTC. It specifies CAISESPNSQYF.

Notes on this clone: Other nucleotide sequences in the sample specify the same CDR3. V usage is TRBV5-8 and J usage is TRBJ2-1, with 10 bases aligning to TRBD2. The CDR3 is 15 amino acids. J lost 3 bases, V lost 0 bases, and 0 bases had no gene match. CDR1 SGHTS and CDR2 YDEGEE come from the germline V gene. The CDR3 loop reads CASSLGLAGYNEQFF. CDR3 DNA sequence: TGTGCCAGCAGCTTGGGACTAGCGGGCTACAATGAGCAGTTCTTC.

V is TRBV7-2 and J is TRBJ1-4; 12 positions match TRBD1. Trimming cost V 5 bases and J 3 bases; bases outside gene matches: 4. Per germline, CDR1 SGHTA and CDR2 FQGNSA. The CDR3 consists of 16 residues. Written as DNA, the CDR3 is TGTGCCAGCAGCGTGGGACAGGGGGCTGCTAATGAAAAACTGTTTTTT. Protein product: CASSVGQGAANEKLFF.

This sequence joins TRBV7-9 and TRBJ2-5; tentative D call: TRBD1 (6 bases). The CDR3 is 17 amino acids. Germline V gives CDR1 SEHNR, CDR2 FQNEAQ (reference sequence). V was trimmed by 5 bases and J by 2 bases, leaving 21 bases between them. The CDR3 DNA follows: TGTGCCAGCAGCCAAACCCAAGGGCAGGGGATTCAAGAGACCCAGTACTTC. Its protein product is CASSQTQGQGIQETQYF.

The chain carries TRBV30 and TRBJ1-4; 8 bases map to TRBD1. J lost 8 bases, V lost 4 bases, and 6 bases had no gene match. From germline, CDR1 is GTSNPN and CDR2 SVGIG (reference sequence). The CDR3 loop spans 13 amino acids. CDR3 residues: CAWTPGTGEKLFF. The CDR3 coding sequence is TGTGCCTGGACCCCCGGGACAGGAGAAAAACTGTTTTTT.

The CDR3 nucleotides read TGTGCCAGCAGTGAGGACAGCTTGAACACTGAAGCTTTCTTT. Protein product: CASSEDSLNTEAFF. The V gene is TRBV6-2 or TRBV6-3, the J gene TRBJ1-1; weak D call: TRBD1 (6 bases). The CDR3 runs to 14 residues. Looked up from germline, CDR1 is MNHEY and CDR2 is SVGEGT. The ends were cut back, 5 bases at V and 0 bases at J, with 10 bases in the middle.

The count of this clone is one. The CDR3 DNA reads as TGCAGCGTCGAGAATGAACTAGCGGGAAGGTCCGGGGAGCTGTTTTTT. Translation: CSVENELAGRSGELFF. J is TRBJ2-2 and V is TRBV29-1, with 10 positions matching TRBD2. Germline-derived CDR1 and CDR2 are SQVTM and ANQGSEA. The CDR3 is 16 amino acids. V was clipped by 6 bases and J by 6 bases; unmatched bases: 13.

The V call is TRBV12-3 or TRBV12-4, the J call TRBJ1-1; D might be TRBD1 (5 bases). This CDR3 has 11 residues. The V end was cut by 9 bases, the J end by 10 bases, with 15 bases between. The CDR3 DNA reads as TGTGCCAGTGTTGACAGATCAGGAGCTTTCTTT. This gives the protein CASVDRSGAFF.

This CDR3 is CASSPQGQEGYTF. The CDR3, as DNA: TGTGCCAGCTCACCCCAGGGACAGGAAGGCTACACCTTC. The V and J genes are TRBV18 and TRBJ1-2; TRBD1 matches 8 bases. This CDR3 region has 13 residues. CDR1 and CDR2 (germline): KGHSH, LQKENI. After removal of 3 bases from V and 8 bases from J, the junction contained 5 bases not matched to a gene.

The J gene is TRBJ1-5, the V gene TRBV2; TRBD1 matches at 9 bases. The CDR3 length is 15 residues. With 6 bases clipped from V and 7 bases from J, the junction kept 10 bases outside the gene matches. Germline loops: CDR1 SNHLY, CDR2 FYNNEI. The CDR3 protein is CASRPRNRGRQPQHF. CDR3 DNA: TGTGCCAGCAGGCCACGAAACAGGGGGCGACAGCCCCAGCATTTT.

The chain is built from TRBV7-9 and TRBJ1-5, with D possibly being TRBD1 (6 bases). The CDR3 totals 16 residues. Looked up from germline, CDR1 is SEHNR and CDR2 is FQNEAQ (reference sequence). V was trimmed by 1 base and J by 1 base, leaving 11 bases between them. The CDR3 DNA sequence: TGTGCCAGCAGCTTAGAAGGGACACCGAGCAATCAGCCCCAGCATTTT. Translated, it gives CASSLEGTPSNQPQHF. Full variable domain (missing parts from reference TRBV7-9 and TRBJ1-5): DTGVSQNPRHKITKRGQNVTFRCDPISEHNRLYWYRQTLGQGPEFLTYFQNEAQLEKSRLLSDRFSAERPKGSFSTLEIQRTEQGDSAMYLCASSLEGTPSNQPQHFGDGTRLSIL.

The rearrangement joins TRBV15 to TRBJ2-2, with 9 bases fitting TRBD1. This CDR3 contains 17 residues. The germline gives CDR1 LNHNV, CDR2 YYDKDF (reference sequence). The junction had 7 bases not matched to a gene; V was cut back by 2 bases and J by 3 bases. The CDR3 DNA reads TGTGCCACCAGCAGACGGAAGGGACAGGGAGACACCGGGGAGCTGTTTTTT. It is translated as CATSRRKGQGDTGELFF.

This chain uses TRBV18 with TRBJ1-1, with D uncertain. Trimming took 8 bases from V and 7 from J, leaving 20 bases between them. This CDR3 comprises 14 residues. Germline V CDR1 and CDR2: KGHSH, LQKENI. CDR3 nucleotides: TGTGCCAGCACGACAATAGGAGGGCCCCATGAAGCTTTCTTT. Protein: CASTTIGGPHEAFF.

CDR3 in DNA: TGTGCCAGCAGTCCGCAGGGACTTTACTATGGCTACACCTTC. Amino acids: CASSPQGLYYGYTF. The chain recombines TRBV28 with TRBJ1-2; tentatively, D is TRBD1 (5 bases). The CDR3 runs to 14 residues. Germline values: CDR1 MDHEN, CDR2 SYDVKM. The ends were cut back, 5 bases at V and 3 bases at J, with 13 bases in the middle.

The rearrangement links TRBV5-6 to TRBJ2-1, with 7 bases identical to TRBD2. CDR1 and CDR2 from the germline V gene are SGHDT and YYEEEE. J was trimmed by 2 bases and V by 4 bases; bases with no gene match: 9. CDR3 length: 16 residues. The CDR3 loop is CASSRRITSAYNEQFF. The CDR3 DNA reads TGTGCCAGCAGCCGAAGAATCACTAGCGCCTACAATGAGCAGTTCTTC.

V is TRBV5-4 and J is TRBJ1-1; tentatively, D is TRBD1 (5 bases). Germline-derived CDR1 and CDR2 are SGHNT and YYREEE (reference sequence). The CDR3 covers 11 residues. The V end lost 4 bases, the J end lost 7 bases, and 8 bases lay between the germline ends. The CDR3: CASSRGIEAFF. The CDR3 DNA follows: TGTGCCAGCAGCAGGGGCATTGAAGCTTTCTTT.

The J gene is TRBJ1-1, the V gene TRBV6-1; the D gene is possibly TRBD1 (6 bases). V lost 3 bases and J 0 bases, leaving 17 bases between the germline ends. The germline gives CDR1 MNHNS, CDR2 SASEGT. The CDR3 extends over 17 amino acids. CDR3 in DNA: TGTGCCAGCAGTGAGGATCCCTCAGGACAGTTGAACACTGAAGCTTTCTTT. Translation: CASSEDPSGQLNTEAFF.

In its sample, this clone was seen once. V is TRBV19 and J is TRBJ2-2; a possible D gene is TRBD1 (5 bases). This CDR3 has 20 amino acids. Trimming left V 4 bases short and J 2 bases short, with 26 bases between. CDR1 is LNHDA and CDR2 is SQIVND in the germline V gene (reference sequence). The CDR3 protein is CASSKGFRIRGSPNTGELFF. As DNA, the CDR3 is TGTGCCAGTAGTAAAGGGTTTAGGATTAGGGGATCCCCTAACACCGGGGAGCTGTTTTTT. The full variable domain, its missing parts supplied by reference TRBV19 and TRBJ2-2, is DGGITQSPKYLFRKEGQNVTLSCEQNLNHDAMYWYRQDPGQGLRLIYYSQIVNDFQKGDIAEGYSVSREKKESFPLTVTSAQKNPTAFYLCASSKGFRIRGSPNTGELFFGEGSRLTVL.

This sequence joins TRBV4-1 and TRBJ1-1; tentative D call: TRBD1 (6 bases). The germline gives CDR1 MGHRA, CDR2 YSYEKL. Trimming removed 4 bases from V and 1 base from J, with 16 bases in between. The CDR3 contains 16 residues. The CDR3 region is CASSRFPRGRNTEAFF. CDR3 DNA: TGCGCCAGCAGCCGGTTTCCCAGGGGAAGGAACACTGAAGCTTTCTTT.

The chain employs TRBV28 and TRBJ2-1; tentative D call: TRBD1 (6 bases). The ends were cut back, 8 bases at V and 2 bases at J, with 19 bases in the middle. CDR3 length: 16 amino acids. Germline values: CDR1 MDHEN, CDR2 SYDVKM. The CDR3: CASLKGVPRTYNEQFF. CDR3 bases: TGTGCCAGCTTAAAGGGGGTGCCCCGAACCTACAATGAGCAGTTCTTC. Filled out from reference TRBV28 and TRBJ2-1, the complete variable domain reads DVKVTQSSRYLVKRTGEKVFLECVQDMDHENMFWYRQDPGLGLRLIYFSYDVKMKEKGDIPEGYSVSREKKERFSLILESASTNQTSMYLCASLKGVPRTYNEQFFGPGTRLTVL.

The V and J genes are TRBV3-1 (or the pseudogene TRBV3-2) and TRBJ2-2; 9 bases are a match to TRBD1. Germline CDR1 is LGHDT and CDR2 is YNNKEL (reference sequence). This CDR3 spans 17 amino acids. Germline trimming cut 3 bases from V and 6 bases from J; bases unmatched to any gene: 11. CDR3 sequence: CASSHATRDRESGELFF. The CDR3 nucleotides read TGTGCCAGCAGCCACGCCACCCGGGACAGGGAATCCGGGGAGCTGTTTTTT.

This clone has just a few counts. This chain joins TRBV3-1 (or the pseudogene TRBV3-2) and TRBJ2-7; no firm D call. In germline, CDR1 is LGHDT, CDR2 YNNKEL (reference sequence). V lost 1 base and J 0 bases, leaving 10 bases between the germline ends. The CDR3 sequence is 15 residues long. The CDR3 region is CASSQGIQTSYEQYF. The CDR3 DNA is TGTGCCAGCAGCCAAGGAATACAGACCTCCTACGAGCAGTACTTC.

The rearrangement joins TRBV2 to TRBJ2-1; 10 positions match TRBD2. The CDR3 runs 14 residues. V lost 5 bases to trimming and J lost 3 bases; unmatched junction nucleotides: 1. Germline assignment: CDR1 SNHLY and CDR2 FYNNEI. The CDR3: CASSPSGSYNEQFF. In nucleotides, the CDR3 is TGTGCCAGCAGTCCTAGCGGGAGCTACAATGAGCAGTTCTTC.